This record concerns one T cell receptor beta chain sequence. What it recognizes is unknown. The CDR3 extends over 16 amino acids. The sample belongs to a study of T cell responses to AZD1222 COVID-19 vaccine. Overall study results and limits: None of the repertoires were sampled until the peak T cell response had passed. The study reported that nearly half of spike-specific TCRs target unmutated variant regions.

Only in-frame clones appear in the TCRdb table, and some are missing; sequencing was by immunoSEQ multiplex PCR. The sample shows 150,000 or so clones, roughly 90% of them seen only once. The sequence came from an adult in good health. The chain links TRBV21-1 to TRBJ1-4; TRBD1 was called by the table and not checked on the DNA. TRBV21-1 is a pseudogene segment. The source material was peripheral blood, sampled on day 0 of AZD1222 vaccination. CDR3 residues: CASSKESGRLVEKLFF. CDR3 in DNA: TGTGCCAGCAGCAAAGAGTCAGGGCGGTTAGTCGAAAAACTGTTTTTT.